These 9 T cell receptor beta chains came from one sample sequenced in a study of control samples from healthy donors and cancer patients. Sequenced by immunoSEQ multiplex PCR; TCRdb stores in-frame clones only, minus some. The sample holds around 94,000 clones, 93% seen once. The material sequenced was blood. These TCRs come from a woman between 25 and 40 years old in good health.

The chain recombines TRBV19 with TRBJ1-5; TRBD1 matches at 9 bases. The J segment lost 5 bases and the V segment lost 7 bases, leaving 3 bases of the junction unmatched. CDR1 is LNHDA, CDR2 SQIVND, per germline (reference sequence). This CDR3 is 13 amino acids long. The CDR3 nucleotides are TGTGCCAGTAATGGACAGGGGTATCAGCCCCAGCATTTT. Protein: CASNGQGYQPQHF.

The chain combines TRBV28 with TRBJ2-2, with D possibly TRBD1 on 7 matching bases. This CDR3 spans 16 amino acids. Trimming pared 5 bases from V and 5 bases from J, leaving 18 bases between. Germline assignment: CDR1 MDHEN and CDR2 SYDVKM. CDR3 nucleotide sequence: TGTGCCAGCAGTCCGCACCGACAGGGAGGAACCGGGGAGCTGTTTTTT. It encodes CASSPHRQGGTGELFF. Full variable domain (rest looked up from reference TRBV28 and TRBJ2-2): DVKVTQSSRYLVKRTGEKVFLECVQDMDHENMFWYRQDPGLGLRLIYFSYDVKMKEKGDIPEGYSVSREKKERFSLILESASTNQTSMYLCASSPHRQGGTGELFFGEGSRLTVL.

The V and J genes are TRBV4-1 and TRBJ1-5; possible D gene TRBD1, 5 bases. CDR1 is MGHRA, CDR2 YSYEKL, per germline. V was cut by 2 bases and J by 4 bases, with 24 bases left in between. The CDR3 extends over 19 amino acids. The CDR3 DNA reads TGCGCCAGCAGCCAACCTGTTGCTGGTTTGGGGGGATTTAATCAGCCCCAGCATTTT. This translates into CASSQPVAGLGGFNQPQHF.

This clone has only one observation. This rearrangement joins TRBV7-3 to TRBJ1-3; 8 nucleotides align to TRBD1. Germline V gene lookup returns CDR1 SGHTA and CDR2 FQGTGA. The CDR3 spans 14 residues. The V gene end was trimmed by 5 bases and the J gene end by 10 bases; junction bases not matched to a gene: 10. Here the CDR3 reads CASSVGDRFGTIYF. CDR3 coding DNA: TGTGCCAGCAGCGTTGGGGACAGGTTTGGAACCATATATTTT.

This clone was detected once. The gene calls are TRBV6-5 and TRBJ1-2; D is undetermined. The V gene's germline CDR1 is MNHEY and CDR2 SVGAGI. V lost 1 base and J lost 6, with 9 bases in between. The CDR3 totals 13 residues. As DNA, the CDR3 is TGTGCCAGCAGTTACTGGTTTAGGGATGGCTACACCTTC. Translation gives CASSYWFRDGYTF.

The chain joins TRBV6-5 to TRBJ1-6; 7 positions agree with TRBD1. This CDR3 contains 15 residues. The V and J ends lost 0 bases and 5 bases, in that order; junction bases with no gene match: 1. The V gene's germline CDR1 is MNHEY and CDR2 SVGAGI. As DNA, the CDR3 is TGTGCCAGCAGTTACTCGGACAGGCATAATTCACCCCTCCACTTT. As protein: CASSYSDRHNSPLHF.

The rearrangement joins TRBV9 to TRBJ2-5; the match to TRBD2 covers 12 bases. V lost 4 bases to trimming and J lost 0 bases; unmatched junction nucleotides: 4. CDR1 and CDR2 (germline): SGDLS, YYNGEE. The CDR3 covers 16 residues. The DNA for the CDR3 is TGTGCCAGCAGCATAGGACTAGCGGGGAACCAAGAGACCCAGTACTTC. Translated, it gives CASSIGLAGNQETQYF.

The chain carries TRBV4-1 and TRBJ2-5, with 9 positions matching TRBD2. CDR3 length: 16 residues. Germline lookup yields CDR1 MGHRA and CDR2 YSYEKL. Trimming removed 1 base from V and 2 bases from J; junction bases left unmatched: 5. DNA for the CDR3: TGCGCCAGCAGCCAAGTCGGGAGCGGGGGGCAAGAGACCCAGTACTTC. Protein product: CASSQVGSGGQETQYF.

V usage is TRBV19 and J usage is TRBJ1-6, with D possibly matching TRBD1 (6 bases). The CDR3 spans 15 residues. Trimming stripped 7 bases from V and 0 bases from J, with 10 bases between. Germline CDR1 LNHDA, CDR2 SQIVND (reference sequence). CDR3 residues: CASKMDSSYNSPLHF. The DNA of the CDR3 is TGTGCCAGTAAAATGGACAGCTCCTATAATTCACCCCTCCACTTT.